This is a list of T cell receptor beta chains from one sample in a study of CD8 T cells in ankylosing spondylitis. TCRdb passed the 5' RACE reads through MiXCR, listing each CDR3 protein once. The repertoire includes under 450,000 distinct CDR3 sequences, 17% of them detected once, and just over 1% sits in the top ten. The sequencing input was blood, either unsorted or a sorted T cell fraction (not recorded which). The receptors derive from a male donor with ankylosing spondylitis. The CDR3 runs from the conserved cysteine through the conserved F or W. D genes are given only for firm matches. Expanded clones are given a class, and other clones once, few, many or no size at all.

TRBD2	TRBJ2-5	-	TRBV5-1	TGCGCCAGCGAACTAGCGGGAGGAGGAGAGACCCAGTACTTC	CASELAGGGETQYF
-	TRBJ1-5	few	TRBV28	TGTGCCAGCAGTTTTGTCGCAGAGTATAGCAATCAGCCCCAGCATTTT	CASSFVAEYSNQPQHF
TRBD1	TRBJ1-5	-	TRBV4-1	TGCGCCAGCAGCCAGACCACAGGGGCTCGTCAGCCCCAGCATTTT	CASSQTTGARQPQHF
TRBD1	TRBJ2-2	few	TRBV27	TGTGCCAGCAGTGTCGGGACAGGGTCCACCGGGGAGCTGTTTTTT	CASSVGTGSTGELFF
TRBD2	TRBJ2-2	-	TRBV6-2/TRBV6-3	TGTGCCAGCCACGGGACTAGCTATTACACCGGGGAGCTGTTTTTT	CASHGTSYYTGELFF
TRBD1	TRBJ1-4	few	TRBV2	TGTGCCAGCGGACGGACAGGGTATAGTGAAAAACTGTTTTTT	CASGRTGYSEKLFF
-	TRBJ1-1	-	TRBV7-9	TGTGCCAGCATCTTTGGAGACACTGAAGCTTTCTTT	CASIFGDTEAFF
-	TRBJ2-1	-	TRBV7-2	TGTGCCAGCAGCCCCGAAGCTAGCGAGCTTTGGCAGTTCTTC	CASSPEASELWQFF
TRBD1	TRBJ1-6	few	TRBV20-1	TGCAGTGCTCCCCGACAGGGTAGCAGCTCCTATAATTCACCCCTCCACTTT	CSAPRQGSSSYNSPLHF
TRBD1	TRBJ2-4	once	TRBV6-1	TGTGCCAGCAGCCCGGGTACCAGGGGGCAAGTCAAAAACATTCAGTACTTC	CASSPGTRGQVKNIQYF
-	TRBJ2-1	few	TRBV9	TGTGCCAGCAGCGTACTATCTACTCTTTTCAATGAGCAGTTCTTC	CASSVLSTLFNEQFF
-	TRBJ2-7	few	TRBV5-1	TGCGCCAGTTCCACTACTACACAGACCTACGAGCAGTACTTC	CASSTTTQTYEQYF
TRBD1	TRBJ2-2	few	TRBV3-1	TGTGCCAGCAGCCAGCCGGGACAGGGGGCGTCCGGGGAGCTGTTTTTT	CASSQPGQGASGELFF
TRBD2	TRBJ2-5	many	TRBV20-1	TGCAGTGCTAGACTAGCGGGAGGCGGGGAGACCCAGTACTTC	CSARLAGGGETQYF
-	TRBJ1-3	few	TRBV20-1	TGCAGTGCTGAATTACAGGAAGTTGCTGGAAACACCATATATTTT	CSAELQEVAGNTIYF
-	TRBJ2-2	few	TRBV28	TGTGCCAGCAGGACCCCGGGGGAGGAGCTGTTTTTT	CASRTPGEELFF
-	TRBJ2-7	-	TRBV27	TGTGCCAGCAGTAGGGGGGGCTACTCCTACGAGCAGTACTTC	CASSRGGYSYEQYF
TRBD2	TRBJ2-3	-	TRBV10-1	TGCGCCAGCAGTGAGCCCGGACTAGCGGGGACAGATACGCAGTATTTT	CASSEPGLAGTDTQYF
-	TRBJ2-1	-	TRBV6-2/TRBV6-3	TGTGCCAGCAGTTCCCTGCGTGAGCAGTTCTTC	CASSSLREQFF
TRBD2	TRBJ2-2	-	TRBV3-1	TGTGCCAGCAGCCATTTAGCGGGAGGCGGCGGGGAGCTGTTTTTT	CASSHLAGGGGELFF
TRBD1	TRBJ2-5	few	TRBV7-9	TGTGCCAGCAAACAGGGGGCTAGTATGGAGACCCAGTGCTTC	CASKQGASMETQCF
-	TRBJ1-3	few	TRBV20-1	TGCAGTGCCATGCTTGGCTCTGGAAACACCATATATTTT	CSAMLGSGNTIYF
-	TRBJ2-1	few	TRBV7-9	TGTGCCAGCAGCTTAGGGGGGGACGCTCGGAGGCAGTTCTTC	CASSLGGDARRQFF
-	TRBJ1-2	-	TRBV16	TGTGCCAGCAGCCCCCTCAGAAGCTATGGCTACACCTTC	CASSPLRSYGYTF
TRBD2	TRBJ2-1	few	TRBV25-1	TGTGCCAGCAGTGAACCTAGCGGCCCCGGGAATGAGCAGTTCTTC	CASSEPSGPGNEQFF
-	TRBJ2-1	-	TRBV6-1	TGTGCCAGCAGTGAATTACTAGCCGGGCATGAGCAGTTCTTC	CASSELLAGHEQFF
-	TRBJ1-1	few	TRBV5-1	TGCGCCAGCAGCGTTCTCGGGAACACTGAAGCTTTCTTT	CASSVLGNTEAFF
-	TRBJ2-5	few	TRBV3-1	TGTGCCAGCAGCACCCTCGTGACCCAGTACTTC	CASSTLVTQYF
-	TRBJ1-2	few	TRBV20-1	TGCAGTGCTGCGCAGATCTATGGCTACACCTTC	CSAAQIYGYTF
-	TRBJ2-3	few	TRBV9	TGTGCCAGCAGCACAACGGGGGGCCGCACAGATACGCAGTATTTT	CASSTTGGRTDTQYF
-	TRBJ1-2	-	TRBV6-1	TGTGCCAGCAGTGAAGGACCGATCGGCTACACCTTC	CASSEGPIGYTF
TRBD1	TRBJ2-3	few	TRBV5-1	TGCGCCAGCAGCCTGGGGACAGGGGGGGATACGCAGTATTTT	CASSLGTGGDTQYF
TRBD2	TRBJ2-7	few	TRBV10-2	TGCGCCAGCAGTTCTAGCGGGAGGCAAGAGCAGTACTTC	CASSSSGRQEQYF
-	TRBJ1-5	once	TRBV2	TGTGCCAGCAGTGTCGGTCAGCCCCAGCATTTT	CASSVGQPQHF
-	TRBJ1-2	-	TRBV28	TGTGCCAGCAGTCCTCCGGGGCGCCTTGGCTATGGCTACACCTTC	CASSPPGRLGYGYTF